The text below deals with one T cell receptor (beta chain). CDR1 KGHSH and CDR2 LQKENI come from the germline V gene. The CDR3 consists of 16 residues. Unmatched junction bases numbered 9, after V lost 6 bases and J lost 3 bases. This table comes from immunoSEQ multiplex PCR, and its TCRdb copy is limited to in-frame clones, with some not included. Counted here are about 240,000 clones, about 80% occurring once; the ten biggest clones make up 0.55% to 0.65%. This entry comes from a study of Tregs in tolerant kidney transplant recipients. The sequence was collected from a human donor in good health. The V gene is TRBV18, the J gene TRBJ1-4, with 8 positions matching TRBD1. The sequenced sample consisted of CD4+ T cells from blood. CDR3 in amino acids: CASSKTGQGPNEKLFF. CDR3 in DNA: TGTGCCAGCTCTAAAACCGGACAGGGCCCTAATGAAAAACTGTTTTTT.